This T cell receptor beta chain was profiled in a study of radiation and T cells in renal cell carcinoma. The repertoire was sequenced with immunoSEQ multiplex PCR; TCRdb's copy has only in-frame clones and lacks some. Among just under 80,000 clones, about 86% were seen once, and the ten largest hold around 21%. CDR3 length: 15 residues. V lost 0 bases to trimming and J lost 0 bases, with 6 bases between them. The germline CDR1 and CDR2 sequences are SGHTA and FQGNSA. About this clone: The antigen is not known.

Stated time point: blood 2 weeks post-SBRT. Treatment here: 15 Gy SBRT to primary tumor, nephrectomy 4 weeks later. Blood was sampled at baseline, 2 weeks and 4 weeks after SBRT. Study results and caveats: No pretreatment tumor biopsies were available for baseline clonotypes. In blood, top tumor clones expanded by 2 weeks, shrinking by 4.

This sequence originates from a woman in her fifties or sixties with renal cell carcinoma. Specimen: blood, collected from a patient whose treatment included radiotherapy and nephrectomy. J is TRBJ2-1 and V is TRBV7-2, with D unresolved. CDR3 nucleotides: TGTGCCAGCAGCTTAGCGGCTGGCTCCTACAATGAGCAGTTCTTC. Encoded protein: CASSLAAGSYNEQFF. The variable domain in full, with the rest retrieved from reference TRBV7-2 and TRBJ2-1, is GAGVSQSPSNKVTEKGKDVELRCDPISGHTALYWYRQSLGQGLEFLIYFQGNSAPDKSGLPSDRFSAERTGGSVSTLTIQRTQQEDSAVYLCASSLAAGSYNEQFFGPGTRLTVL.